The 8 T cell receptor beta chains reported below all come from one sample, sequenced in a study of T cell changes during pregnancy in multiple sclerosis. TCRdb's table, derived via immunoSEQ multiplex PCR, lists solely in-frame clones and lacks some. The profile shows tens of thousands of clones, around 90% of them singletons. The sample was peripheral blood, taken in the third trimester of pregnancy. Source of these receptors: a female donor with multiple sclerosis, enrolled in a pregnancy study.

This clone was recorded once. The CDR3, as DNA: TGTGCCAGCAGCGAAGAACGGTGGGACAGGACTCCGAAGGACTATGGCTACACCTTC. This sequence encodes CASSEERWDRTPKDYGYTF. The genes are TRBV9 and TRBJ1-2, with TRBD1 matching over 8 bases. This CDR3 has 19 amino acids. CDR1 SGDLS and CDR2 YYNGEE come from the germline V gene. The J segment lost 3 bases and the V segment lost 3 bases, leaving 19 bases of the junction unmatched.

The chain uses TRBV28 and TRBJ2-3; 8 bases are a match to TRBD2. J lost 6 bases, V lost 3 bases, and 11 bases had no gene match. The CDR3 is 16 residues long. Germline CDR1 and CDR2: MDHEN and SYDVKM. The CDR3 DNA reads TGTGCCAGCAGTTTCCCCCGGGGCGGGGGGTTTGATACGCAGTATTTT. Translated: CASSFPRGGGFDTQYF.

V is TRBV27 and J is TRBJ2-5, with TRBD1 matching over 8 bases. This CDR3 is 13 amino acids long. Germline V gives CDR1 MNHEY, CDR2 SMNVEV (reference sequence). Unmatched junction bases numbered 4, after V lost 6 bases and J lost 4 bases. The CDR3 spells CASRGQGLETQYF. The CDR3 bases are TGTGCCAGCAGAGGACAGGGTTTAGAGACCCAGTACTTC.

This CDR3 reads CASSDSAGSYNEQFF. The DNA for the CDR3 is TGTGCCAGCAGTGACTCAGCGGGGTCCTACAATGAGCAGTTCTTC. This chain connects TRBV6-4 to TRBJ2-1; TRBD2 aligns across 7 bases. CDR3 length: 15 residues. The trim removed 0 bases at V and 1 base at J, leaving 0 bases unmatched. CDR1 is MRHNA, CDR2 SNTAGT, per germline.

In nucleotides, the CDR3 is TGTGCCAGCAGTTTTACAGGGGTGGCTAATGAAAAACTGTTTTTT. Its protein is CASSFTGVANEKLFF. The V gene is TRBV6-6, the J gene TRBJ1-4; 7 bases fit TRBD1. Per germline, CDR1 MNHNY and CDR2 SVGAGI (reference sequence). This CDR3 comprises 15 residues. V was pared by 4 bases and J by 3 bases, with 5 bases of the junction left unmatched.

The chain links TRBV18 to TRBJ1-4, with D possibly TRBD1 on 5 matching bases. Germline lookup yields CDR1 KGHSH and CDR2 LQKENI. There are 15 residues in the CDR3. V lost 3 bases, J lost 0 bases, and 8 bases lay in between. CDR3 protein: CASSPSGTTNEKLFF. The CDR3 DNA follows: TGTGCCAGCTCACCCTCAGGGACAACTAATGAAAAACTGTTTTTT.

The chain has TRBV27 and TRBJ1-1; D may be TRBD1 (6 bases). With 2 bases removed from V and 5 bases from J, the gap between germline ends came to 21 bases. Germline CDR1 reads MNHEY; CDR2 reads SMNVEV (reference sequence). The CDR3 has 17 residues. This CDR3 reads CASSLTFRGGSKTEAFF. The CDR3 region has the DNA TGTGCCAGCAGTTTAACGTTTAGGGGGGGCTCGAAGACTGAAGCTTTCTTT.

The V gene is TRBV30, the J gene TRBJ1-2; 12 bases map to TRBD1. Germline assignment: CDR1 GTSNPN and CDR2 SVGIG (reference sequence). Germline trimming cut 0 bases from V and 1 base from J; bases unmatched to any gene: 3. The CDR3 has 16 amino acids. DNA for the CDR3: TGTGCCTGGAGTGTAGGGACAGGGGGCCGTAACTATGGCTACACCTTC. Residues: CAWSVGTGGRNYGYTF.